A single sample gave rise to the 25 T cell receptor beta chains below, sequenced in a study of cytomegalovirus exposure and HLA in healthy donors. The PCR contained 60 Vbeta and 13 Jbeta primers. Clones were sequenced by immunoSEQ multiplex PCR, and TCRdb holds only the in-frame ones, with some missing. Seen here are approximately 100,000 clones, about 80% observed once, and the top ten hold 3% to 4%. The sequenced material came from PBMCs. All receptors come from a woman aged 35 to 49 in good health and CMV-seronegative.

The V and J genes are TRBV7-2 and TRBJ2-5; tentatively, D is TRBD2 (5 bases). The J call is in doubt because the DNA end fits TRBJ2-7 better. This CDR3 has 17 amino acids. Germline-derived CDR1 and CDR2 are SGHTA and FQGNSA. The CDR3 region is CASSLAQVKRSSYEQYF. Written as DNA, the CDR3 is TGTGCCAGCAGCTTAGCGCAAGTAAAGCGGAGTTCCTACGAGCAGTACTTC.

The V call is TRBV5-5, the J call TRBJ2-7; a possible D gene is TRBD2 (6 bases). The V gene lost 3 bases and the J gene lost 3 bases, with 13 bases spanning the gap. Germline CDR1 is SGHKS and CDR2 is YYEKEE (reference sequence). The CDR3 sequence is 14 residues long. The CDR3 here is CASSWGVGNYEQYF. CDR3 bases: TGTGCCAGCAGCTGGGGGGTGGGCAACTACGAGCAGTACTTC.

The V gene is TRBV28, the J gene TRBJ1-1; TRBD1 is a possible D gene (5 bases). CDR1 and CDR2 from the germline V gene are MDHEN and SYDVKM. This CDR3 is 12 amino acids long. V was shortened by 9 bases and J by 7 bases, with 15 bases between the two germline ends. The CDR3 DNA reads TGTGCCAGTCTCGCGGGGGTGGGTGAAGCTTTCTTT. It translates to CASLAGVGEAFF.

The chain employs TRBV6-6 and TRBJ1-1, with a possible D match to TRBD1 (5 bases). The CDR3 extends over 14 amino acids. Trimming shortened V by 7 bases and J by 1 base, and 13 bases separated the two germline ends. Germline lookup yields CDR1 MNHNY and CDR2 SVGAGI (reference sequence). This chain's CDR3 is CASNQRGSNTEAFF. The CDR3 coding sequence is TGTGCCAGCAACCAGCGGGGGTCGAACACTGAAGCTTTCTTT.

CDR3 amino acids: CAWSVVGAGYEQYF. CDR3 bases: TGTGCCTGGAGTGTGGTGGGGGCGGGTTACGAGCAGTACTTC. V gene TRBV30 combines with J gene TRBJ2-7; D is perhaps TRBD1 (6 bases). The CDR3 totals 14 residues. V lost 0 bases to trimming and J lost 4 bases, with 13 bases between them. The V gene's germline CDR1 is GTSNPN and CDR2 SVGIG (reference sequence).

This clone has only a few counts. The chain joins TRBV6-1 to TRBJ1-4, with TRBD1 as a possible D gene (6 bases). Germline values: CDR1 MNHNS, CDR2 SASEGT. V lost 8 bases, J lost 6 bases, and 13 bases lay in between. The CDR3 runs 13 residues. For the CDR3, the DNA is TGTGCCAGCTCTAGACAGGTAGATGAAAAACTGTTTTTT. It specifies CASSRQVDEKLFF.

This clone is a singleton in its sample. The rearrangement uses TRBV28 and TRBJ2-2; TRBD1 matches at 8 bases. Germline-derived CDR1 and CDR2 are MDHEN and SYDVKM. Germline trimming cut 2 bases from V and 5 bases from J; bases unmatched to any gene: 10. CDR3 length: 17 residues. CDR3 bases: TGTGCCAGCAGTTTAGGGACAGGAAGTTTACATACCGGGGAGCTGTTTTTT. Translating it yields CASSLGTGSLHTGELFF. The full variable domain, with the rest looked up from reference TRBV28 and TRBJ2-2, is DVKVTQSSRYLVKRTGEKVFLECVQDMDHENMFWYRQDPGLGLRLIYFSYDVKMKEKGDIPEGYSVSREKKERFSLILESASTNQTSMYLCASSLGTGSLHTGELFFGEGSRLTVL.

J is TRBJ2-7 and V is TRBV7-2, with a possible D match to TRBD1 (5 bases). Trimming removed 1 base from V and 4 bases from J, with 11 bases in between. In germline, CDR1 is SGHTA, CDR2 FQGNSA. This CDR3 comprises 14 residues. The CDR3 region has the DNA TGTGCCAGCAGCTTAGGCCAGGGTGGGTACGAGCAGTACTTC. Protein sequence: CASSLGQGGYEQYF. Based on the CDR3 plus reference TRBV7-2 and TRBJ2-7, the full variable domain is GAGVSQSPSNKVTEKGKDVELRCDPISGHTALYWYRQSLGQGLEFLIYFQGNSAPDKSGLPSDRFSAERTGGSVSTLTIQRTQQEDSAVYLCASSLGQGGYEQYFGPGTRLTVT.

The J gene is TRBJ2-5, the V gene TRBV18; 7 bases are shared with TRBD2. Germline CDR1 KGHSH, CDR2 LQKENI. J lost 6 bases, V lost 3 bases, and 10 bases had no gene match. This CDR3 is built from 15 residues. CDR3 DNA: TGTGCCAGCTCACCGACCGCGGGGGAAGGGAAGACCCAGTACTTC. This encodes CASSPTAGEGKTQYF.

The CDR3: CASSYEGNTIYF. CDR3 nucleotides: TGTGCCAGCAGTTACGAGGGAAACACCATATATTTT. This chain joins TRBV6-6 and TRBJ1-3, with D unclear. The CDR3 spans 12 residues. The V gene lost 2 bases and the J gene lost 4 bases, with 3 bases spanning the gap. From germline, CDR1 is MNHNY and CDR2 SVGAGI (reference sequence).

The chain links TRBV28 to TRBJ1-1; the D gene is possibly TRBD1 (5 bases). The ends were cut back, 5 bases at V and 4 bases at J, with 20 bases in the middle. CDR1 is MDHEN and CDR2 is SYDVKM in the germline V gene. The CDR3 is 16 amino acids. DNA of the CDR3: TGTGCCAGCAGTGTAAGAACCGGGCCAGGGTTCACTGAAGCTTTCTTT. Encoded protein: CASSVRTGPGFTEAFF.

The V and J genes are TRBV6-4 and TRBJ2-7; D might be TRBD2 (6 bases). Germline values: CDR1 MRHNA, CDR2 SNTAGT. The CDR3 is 13 amino acids. Trimming took off 3 bases at V and 7 bases at J, with 13 bases between the two ends. This CDR3 reads CASSEQRGGEQYF. CDR3 bases: TGTGCCAGCAGTGAACAGCGTGGAGGGGAGCAGTACTTC.

The chain employs TRBV7-9 and TRBJ1-1, with D hard to call. Germline CDR1 reads SEHNR; CDR2 reads FQNEAQ (reference sequence). V gave up 1 base and J gave up 3 bases, with 15 bases separating them. The length of the CDR3 is 16 residues. The CDR3 region is CASSLGVRGDDTEAFF. The DNA of the CDR3 is TGTGCCAGCAGCTTAGGGGTCCGGGGTGATGACACTGAAGCTTTCTTT.

This sequence joins TRBV7-9 and TRBJ1-2; 10 bases are shared with TRBD1. Germline assignment: CDR1 SEHNR and CDR2 FQNEAQ (reference sequence). The CDR3 extends over 15 amino acids. Unmatched junction bases numbered 7, after V lost 5 bases and J lost 4 bases. The DNA of the CDR3 is TGTGCCAGCAGCAAGGGGACAGGGGAGGTCTATGGCTACACCTTC. This translates into CASSKGTGEVYGYTF.

The J gene is TRBJ1-6, the V gene TRBV6-5; the D gene is possibly TRBD1 (6 bases). CDR3 length: 16 amino acids. Trimming cost V 4 bases and J 6 bases, with 16 bases left between them. CDR1 and CDR2 (germline): MNHEY, SVGAGI. Here the CDR3 reads CASSFFQRTANSPLHF. As DNA, the CDR3 is TGTGCCAGCAGTTTTTTTCAGAGGACAGCTAATTCACCCCTCCACTTT.

The CDR3, as DNA: TGCGCCAGCAGTCCGGACAGGGTGGAATTCGGTTCACCCCTCCACTTT. Protein sequence: CASSPDRVEFGSPLHF. The V and J genes are TRBV5-1 and TRBJ1-6, with 8 bases identical to TRBD1. CDR3 length: 16 residues. CDR1 and CDR2 from the germline V gene are SGHRS and YFSETQ. Germline trimming cut 5 bases from V and 9 bases from J; bases unmatched to any gene: 13.

This sequence joins TRBV7-2 and TRBJ2-1; no clear D gene. V lost 1 base and J 5 bases, leaving 18 bases between the germline ends. Germline V lookup: CDR1 SGHTA, CDR2 FQGNSA. This CDR3 has 17 amino acids. The CDR3 sequence: CASSLVMGSGSHNEQFF. The CDR3 bases are TGTGCCAGCAGCTTAGTCATGGGTAGTGGTAGCCACAATGAGCAGTTCTTC.

V usage is TRBV11-2 and J usage is TRBJ2-5; D uncertain. The CDR3 has 14 amino acids. V lost 0 bases to trimming and J lost 3 bases, with 8 bases between them. CDR1 is SGHAT and CDR2 is FQNNGV in the germline V gene. The CDR3 sequence is CASSLDRTEETQYF. The CDR3 nucleotides read TGTGCCAGCAGCTTAGATCGAACAGAAGAGACCCAGTACTTC.

The rearrangement uses TRBV30 and TRBJ1-5, with a weak D call TRBD1 (6 bases). The length of the CDR3 is 15 residues. V dropped 3 bases and J dropped 0 bases, with 12 bases sitting between them. CDR1 is GTSNPN, CDR2 SVGIG, per germline (reference sequence). CDR3 sequence: CAWSMDSYSNQPQHF. The CDR3 DNA reads as TGTGCCTGGAGCATGGACAGTTATAGCAATCAGCCCCAGCATTTT.

V gene TRBV30 combines with J gene TRBJ2-1; maybe TRBD1 (6 bases). V was trimmed by 1 base and J by 6 bases, leaving 13 bases between them. CDR1 and CDR2 from the germline V gene are GTSNPN and SVGIG (reference sequence). The CDR3 totals 14 residues. Here the CDR3 DNA reads TGTGCCTGGAGTGACGAGGGGGAAAGCAATGAGCAGTTCTTC. Its protein is CAWSDEGESNEQFF.

The chain uses TRBV2 and TRBJ1-1; D perhaps matches TRBD1 (6 bases). V lost 4 bases and J lost 1, with 19 bases in between. Germline values: CDR1 SNHLY, CDR2 FYNNEI. This CDR3 is built from 17 residues. The CDR3 region is CASSVRGASPGNTEAFF. CDR3 bases: TGTGCCAGCAGTGTCAGGGGTGCAAGCCCCGGGAACACTGAAGCTTTCTTT. Based on the CDR3 plus reference TRBV2 and TRBJ1-1, the full variable domain is EPEVTQTPSHQVTQMGQEVILRCVPISNHLYFYWYRQILGQKVEFLVSFYNNEISEKSEIFDDQFSVERPDGSNFTLKIRSTKLEDSAMYFCASSVRGASPGNTEAFFGQGTRLTVV.

J is TRBJ2-7 and V is TRBV2, with 10 bases aligning to TRBD2. The V and J ends lost 5 bases and 4 bases, in that order; junction bases with no gene match: 8. Germline loops: CDR1 SNHLY, CDR2 FYNNEI. This CDR3 has 15 amino acids. The CDR3 protein is CASSPSSGRRYEQYF. The CDR3 DNA is TGTGCCAGCAGTCCGTCTAGCGGGAGAAGATACGAGCAGTACTTC.

The chain recombines TRBV7-2 with TRBJ2-5; 11 bases line up with TRBD2. The junction had 13 bases not matched to a gene; V was cut back by 2 bases and J by 5 bases. The CDR3 consists of 18 residues. In germline, CDR1 is SGHTA, CDR2 FQGNSA. CDR3 coding DNA: TGTGCCAGCAGCTTACGAATAGCGGGGGGGGCGGGGCGGGAGACCCAGTACTTC. It yields the protein CASSLRIAGGAGRETQYF. Combining the CDR3 with reference TRBV7-2 and TRBJ2-5 gives the whole variable domain GAGVSQSPSNKVTEKGKDVELRCDPISGHTALYWYRQSLGQGLEFLIYFQGNSAPDKSGLPSDRFSAERTGGSVSTLTIQRTQQEDSAVYLCASSLRIAGGAGRETQYFGPGTRLLVL.

The CDR3 loop reads CASSLGGGLGRAGEQFF. The CDR3 nucleotides are TGTGCCAGCAGCTTGGGGGGGGGCTTAGGTCGTGCCGGGGAGCAGTTCTTC. The genes are TRBV5-4 and TRBJ2-1; D might be TRBD2 (7 bases). Germline CDR1 reads SGHNT; CDR2 reads YYREEE (reference sequence). Trimming cost V 0 bases and J 10 bases, with 23 bases left between them. The CDR3 is 17 amino acids.

V and J are TRBV6-5 and TRBJ1-4; D might be TRBD1 (6 bases). V was trimmed by 6 bases and J by 4 bases, leaving 12 bases between them. Germline V gene sequence: CDR1 MNHEY, CDR2 SVGAGI. CDR3 length: 14 residues. CDR3 in amino acids: CASSRTANNEKLFF. The DNA for the CDR3 is TGTGCCAGCAGCCGGACAGCGAATAATGAAAAACTGTTTTTT.